The 2 T cell receptor beta chains below were found in one sample sequenced in a study of T cell repertoires in cytomegalovirus infection. The antigens these receptors bind are not known. Each CDR3 protein gets one entry after TCRdb re-called the reads with MiXCR. The table has fewer than 200,000 distinct CDR3 sequences, less than 25% seen once; the top ten hold about 25%. The sequences come from CD8+ T cells from cultured PBMCs, collected from culture after CMV antigen stimulation. Source of these receptors: a human donor in good health (CMV status not recorded). Some clones in this sample may be carry-over from other donors' samples.

This sequence joins TRBV6-2 or TRBV6-3 and TRBJ2-7, with no clear D. With 6 bases removed from V and 1 base from J, the gap between germline ends came to 10 bases. CDR1 is MNHEY and CDR2 is SVGEGT in the germline V gene. This CDR3 contains 13 residues. CDR3 protein: CASSGRKSYEQYF. CDR3 DNA sequence: TGTGCCAGCAGCGGTCGGAAGTCCTACGAGCAGTACTTC.

This sequence joins TRBV6-6 and TRBJ2-3, with TRBD1 identical over 9 bases. CDR1 MNHNY and CDR2 SVGAGI come from the germline V gene (reference sequence). The CDR3 has 18 amino acids. J lost 3 bases, V lost 0 bases, and 10 bases had no gene match. In DNA form, the CDR3 reads TGTGCCAGCAGTTACTCGAATTTTAACGACAGGGGGACAGATACGCAGTATTTT. Encoded protein: CASSYSNFNDRGTDTQYF.